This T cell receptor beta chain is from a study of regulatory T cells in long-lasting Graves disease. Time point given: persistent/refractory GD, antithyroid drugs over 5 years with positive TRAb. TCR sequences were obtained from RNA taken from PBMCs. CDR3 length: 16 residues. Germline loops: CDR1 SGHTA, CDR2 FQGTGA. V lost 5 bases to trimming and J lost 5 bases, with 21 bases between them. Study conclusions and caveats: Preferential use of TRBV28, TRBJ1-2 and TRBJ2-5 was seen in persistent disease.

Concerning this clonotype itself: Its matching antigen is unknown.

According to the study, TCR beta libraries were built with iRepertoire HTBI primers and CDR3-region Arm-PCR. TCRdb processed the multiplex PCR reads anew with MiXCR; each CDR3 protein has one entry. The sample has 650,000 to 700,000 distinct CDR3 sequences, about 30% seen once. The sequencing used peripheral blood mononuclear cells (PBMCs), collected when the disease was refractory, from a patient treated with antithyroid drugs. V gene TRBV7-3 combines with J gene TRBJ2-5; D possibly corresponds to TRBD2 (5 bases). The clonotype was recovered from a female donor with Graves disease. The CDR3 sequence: CASSPSSGRYDETQYF. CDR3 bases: TGTGCCAGCAGCCCCTCTTCTGGGAGATACGACGAGACCCAGTACTTC.